Listed here are 9 T cell receptor beta chains from one sample, sequenced in a study of sequential checkpoint blockade in melanoma. TCRdb keeps only in-frame clones here, not all; method: immunoSEQ multiplex PCR. The data contain 3,300 or so clones, 17% of them singletons. Stated treatment: randomized to nivolumab then ipilimumab (arm A) or the reverse (arm B). The sequencing here drew on tumor tissue (inferred from file names), taken from a patient given nivolumab and ipilimumab in sequence. The source is a human donor with melanoma.

This clone came up a few times. The chain is built from TRBV25-1 and TRBJ1-1; D is possibly TRBD1 (5 bases). This CDR3 contains 12 residues. Deletions cut 3 bases from V and 7 bases from J, with 9 bases between. Germline CDR1 reads MGHDK; CDR2 reads SYGVNS. For the CDR3, the DNA is TGTGCCAGCAGTGATCAGGGTCTTGAAGCTTTCTTT. This encodes CASSDQGLEAFF.

This clone has just a few counts. The CDR3 DNA follows: TGTGCCACCAGCGCCGCGGGACTGCGCTCCTACGAGCAGTACTTC. Its protein product is CATSAAGLRSYEQYF. The chain couples TRBV15 to TRBJ2-7, with D possibly matching TRBD2 (6 bases). Per the germline V gene, CDR1 is LNHNV and CDR2 is YYDKDF (reference sequence). The CDR3 extends over 15 amino acids. V lost 5 bases and J lost 0, with 14 bases in between.

This clone has at least ten counts. V is TRBV11-3 and J is TRBJ1-2, with D perhaps matching TRBD1 (5 bases). From germline, CDR1 is SGHNT and CDR2 YENEEA. The CDR3 loop spans 16 amino acids. V lost 1 base and J lost 4, with 16 bases in between. The CDR3 sequence is CASSLGGIVSGYGYTF. CDR3 nucleotides: TGTGCCAGCAGCTTAGGGGGGATAGTAAGCGGCTATGGCTACACCTTC.

This clone was counted only a few times. The chain recombines TRBV28 with TRBJ2-1, with a weak D call TRBD2 (6 bases). V dropped 3 bases and J dropped 8 bases, with 11 bases sitting between them. The CDR3 has 13 residues. CDR1 MDHEN and CDR2 SYDVKM come from the germline V gene. CDR3 residues: CASSFPGRYEQFF. In nucleotides, the CDR3 is TGTGCCAGCAGTTTCCCAGGGAGGTATGAGCAGTTCTTC.

This clone was counted a few times. J is TRBJ2-7 and V is TRBV6-1, with D uncertain. Trimming cost V 1 base and J 1 base, with 8 bases left between them. Germline CDR1 reads MNHNS; CDR2 reads SASEGT. The CDR3 has 14 amino acids. CDR3 residues: CASSEVARSYEQYF. The CDR3 region has the DNA TGTGCCAGCAGTGAAGTGGCCAGGTCCTACGAGCAGTACTTC.

The rearrangement uses TRBV12-5 and TRBJ2-3, with D possibly being TRBD1 (6 bases). The CDR3 is made up of 19 amino acids. Germline assignment: CDR1 LGHNT and CDR2 FRNRAP. Between the trimmed V and J ends, which lost 3 bases and 7 bases, there was a span of 29 bases. Here the CDR3 reads CASGFQNLLWDRDINTQYF. The DNA for the CDR3 is TGTGCTAGTGGTTTCCAGAACCTCTTGTGGGATCGGGACATCAATACGCAGTATTTT.

The sample holds one count of this clone. The chain joins TRBV5-1 to TRBJ2-2; D call uncertain. The CDR3 length is 14 residues. The V end lost 6 bases, the J end lost 6 bases, and 15 bases lay between the germline ends. Germline loops: CDR1 SGHRS, CDR2 YFSETQ. The CDR3 is CASNEAASPGELFF. CDR3 coding DNA: TGCGCCAGCAACGAGGCTGCCAGCCCCGGGGAGCTGTTTTTT.

The rearrangement links TRBV11-3 to TRBJ2-4, with D tentatively TRBD2 (7 bases). The germline V gene has CDR1 SGHNT and CDR2 YENEEA. This CDR3 spans 14 amino acids. V was shortened by 5 bases and J by 8 bases, with 16 bases between the two germline ends. CDR3 residues: CASSLMGGRDIQYF. The CDR3 region has the DNA TGTGCCAGCAGCCTTATGGGGGGGCGAGACATTCAGTACTTC. The entire variable domain, with the rest obtained from reference TRBV11-3 and TRBJ2-4, is as follows: EAGVVQSPRYKIIEKKQPVAFWCNPISGHNTLYWYLQNLGQGPELLIRYENEEAVDDSQLPKDRFSAERLKGVDSTLKIQPAELGDSAVYLCASSLMGGRDIQYFGAGTRLSVL.

Judged by abundance, this clone is medium-sized. The rearrangement uses TRBV11-3 and TRBJ1-5; no firm D call. The V gene lost 4 bases and the J gene lost 4 bases, with 14 bases spanning the gap. This CDR3 spans 15 amino acids. Germline values: CDR1 SGHNT, CDR2 YENEEA. DNA for the CDR3: TGTGCCAGCAGCTCCGGTCGACCGGGGAATCAGCCCCAGCATTTT. This codes for CASSSGRPGNQPQHF. The variable domain in full, completed from reference TRBV11-3 and TRBJ1-5, reads EAGVVQSPRYKIIEKKQPVAFWCNPISGHNTLYWYLQNLGQGPELLIRYENEEAVDDSQLPKDRFSAERLKGVDSTLKIQPAELGDSAVYLCASSSGRPGNQPQHFGDGTRLSIL.